Here is one T cell receptor (beta chain) with its context. The trim removed 1 base at V and 2 bases at J, leaving 4 bases unmatched. Looked up from germline, CDR1 is SGHDN and CDR2 is FVKESK. The CDR3 has 15 amino acids. These data are taken from a study of blood T cell repertoires in COVID-19. Study summary: COVID-19 samples, acute and convalescent, were from the United States, Italy and Spain.

Here immunoSEQ multiplex PCR was the method, and the copy in TCRdb shows in-frame clones only, minus some. The sample contains over 150,000 clones, roughly 85% of which appear only once. The source is a woman in her 70s with acute or convalescent COVID-19. The material sequenced was peripheral blood. The V call is TRBV14, the J call TRBJ2-5; 7 bases are a match to TRBD1. The chain's CDR3 is CASSQGRTGQETQYF. Here the CDR3 DNA reads TGTGCCAGCAGCCAAGGGAGGACAGGACAAGAGACCCAGTACTTC. Combining the CDR3 with reference TRBV14 and TRBJ2-5 gives the whole variable domain EAGVTQFPSHSVIEKGQTVTLRCDPISGHDNLYWYRRVMGKEIKFLLHFVKESKQDESGMPNNRFLAERTGGTYSTLKVQPAELEDSGVYFCASSQGRTGQETQYFGPGTRLLVL.